The clone carrying this T cell receptor (beta chain) appeared a few times. Its antigen is unidentified. Patients all relapsed after autologous stem cell transplantation, and there was variation in brentuximab vedotin exposure. This sample is part of a study of PD-1 blockade in classical Hodgkin lymphoma. Sequenced by immunoSEQ multiplex PCR; TCRdb stores in-frame clones only, minus some. Of about 15,000 clones in the sample, approximately 80% were seen once. The trim removed 1 base at V and 3 bases at J, leaving 3 bases unmatched. The CDR3 is 15 amino acids. Germline assignment: CDR1 SGHTA and CDR2 FQGNSA. General observations from the study: Patients newly diagnosed and complete responders had comparable baseline diversity.

The source of this sequence is a human donor with classical Hodgkin lymphoma. Sequencing used peripheral blood mononuclear cells (PBMCs), obtained before the second cycle of nivolumab. The chain uses TRBV7-2 and TRBJ2-7; 10 bases agree with TRBD2. CDR3 region: CASSLEGLAVYEQYF. The CDR3 DNA is TGTGCCAGCAGCTTAGAAGGACTAGCGGTCTACGAGCAGTACTTC. The variable domain in full, with the rest retrieved from reference TRBV7-2 and TRBJ2-7, is GAGVSQSPSNKVTEKGKDVELRCDPISGHTALYWYRQSLGQGLEFLIYFQGNSAPDKSGLPSDRFSAERTGGSVSTLTIQRTQQEDSAVYLCASSLEGLAVYEQYFGPGTRLTVT.